The clone carrying this TCR beta chain was found once. CD4+ cells underwent separation, giving CD45RA+ naive and CD45RA-negative memory subsets. The sample belongs to a study of shared clonotypes between healthy human individuals. TCRdb keeps only in-frame clones here, not all; method: immunoSEQ multiplex PCR. The sample shows some 500,000 clones, roughly 95% of them seen only once. Sequencing used naive CD4+ T cells sorted from blood. Noted subset: CD45RA+ positively selected. This receptor was obtained from a woman aged 30 to 39 in good health.

The CDR3 protein is CASSGKGGRSLAKNIQYF. The CDR3 DNA reads as TGTGCCAGCAGCGGAAAGGGCGGGAGGTCTCTAGCCAAAAACATTCAGTACTTC. The V and J genes are TRBV9 and TRBJ2-4; 8 nucleotides align to TRBD2. This CDR3 has 18 amino acids. Trimming took 3 bases from V and 0 from J; bases not matched to a gene: 11. Germline CDR1 is SGDLS and CDR2 is YYNGEE.